This entry concerns a single TCR beta chain. Its antigen is unknown. Other DNA sequences in this sample translate to the same CDR3. This specimen belongs to a study of cytomegalovirus exposure and HLA in healthy donors. Study summary: Researchers found that roughly 77% of 350 to 500 genotyped donors fell within the Caucasian-associated ancestry cluster. Study results and limitations: The authors reported that TCR beta sequences could predict HLA-A and HLA-B alleles. These predictions were accurate for most subjects in the first cohort. Sequence variants that were highly shared formed a cluster that was likely a sequencing artifact.

The CDR3 covers 18 residues. The V gene's germline CDR1 is SGHNT and CDR2 YENEEA. The trim removed 2 bases at V and 2 bases at J, leaving 14 bases unmatched. Primers included in the PCR were 60 Vbeta and 13 Jbeta primers. The method was immunoSEQ multiplex PCR; TCRdb's version includes in-frame clones alone and lacks a portion of them. This sample's clone table lists some 89,000 clones. The sequenced sample was PBMCs. This sequence joins TRBV11-3 and TRBJ2-5; TRBD1 matches 7 bases. This sequence originates from a woman aged 25-40 years in good health and CMV-seronegative. DNA of the CDR3: TGTGCCAGCAGCTTATCGGTAGGTCAGGGACAGAGACAAGAGACCCAGTACTTC. Its protein product is CASSLSVGQGQRQETQYF.